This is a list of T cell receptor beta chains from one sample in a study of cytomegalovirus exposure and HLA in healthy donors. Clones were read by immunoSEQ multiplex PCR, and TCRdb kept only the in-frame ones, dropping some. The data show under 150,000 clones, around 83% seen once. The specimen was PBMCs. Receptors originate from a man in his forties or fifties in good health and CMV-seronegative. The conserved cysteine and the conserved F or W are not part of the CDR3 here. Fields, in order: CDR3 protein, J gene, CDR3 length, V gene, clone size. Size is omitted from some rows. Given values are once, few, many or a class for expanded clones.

ASSPDRGNYNEQF TRBJ2-1 13 TRBV7-9 -
ASHQWLQGAIGSYNEQF TRBJ2-1 17 TRBV2 -
ASGGSSYNSPLH TRBJ1-6 12 TRBV19 -
ASSTISGGLADTQY TRBJ2-3 14 TRBV7-9 once
ASSLMNTGAGYT TRBJ1-2 12 TRBV5-1 once
ASSPGQNGYEQY TRBJ2-7 12 TRBV5-1 -
ASRRSGQETQY TRBJ2-5 11 TRBV4-2 -
ARGDKDEQY TRBJ2-7 9 TRBV6-1 -
ASSYIGTSSDTQY TRBJ2-3 13 TRBV6-6 -
ASSQVVGTGYNEQF TRBJ2-1 14 TRBV4-3 -
ASSPSGTSTHEQF TRBJ2-1 13 TRBV18 -
ASSLVGTGQPQH TRBJ1-5 12 TRBV7-2 -
ASSPGQGESYEQY TRBJ2-7 13 TRBV7-9 -